Below are 18 T cell receptor beta chains sequenced from a single sample in a study of shared clonotypes between healthy human individuals. The repertoire was sequenced with immunoSEQ multiplex PCR; TCRdb's copy has only in-frame clones and lacks some. The sample includes 450,000 to 500,000 clones, roughly 80% seen only once; the top ten take about 13%. The sequenced sample was PBMCs. These receptors were collected from a woman between 40 and 55 years old in good health. Some clones in this sample may be carry-over from other donors' samples.

As for this clone: This is likely an artifact of a read error, given a far larger clone one base away. The final CDR3 position lacks the conserved phenylalanine or tryptophan, pointing to a likely read error. The J gene is TRBJ2-6, the V gene TRBV10-3; TRBD1 agrees at 7 bases. The CDR3 consists of 15 residues. The germline V gene encodes CDR1 ENHRY and CDR2 SYGVKD. Unmatched junction bases numbered 4, after V lost 4 bases and J lost 4 bases. The CDR3 here is CAISVRGPGANVLTL. For the CDR3, the DNA is TGTGCCATCAGTGTGAGGGGGCCCGGGGCCAACGTCCTGACTTTA.

This sequence joins TRBV6-1 and TRBJ1-1; 7 positions match TRBD1. From germline, CDR1 is MNHNS and CDR2 SASEGT. The CDR3 is 13 amino acids. V was clipped by 5 bases and J by 11 bases; unmatched bases: 11. The CDR3 here is CASSPGGWESAFF. Written as DNA, the CDR3 is TGTGCCAGCAGTCCAGGGGGTTGGGAGAGTGCTTTCTTT.

The V gene is TRBV7-8, the J gene TRBJ2-4; TRBD1 matches at 7 bases. V lost 6 bases, J lost 11 bases, and 10 bases stayed unmatched. Germline V gene lookup returns CDR1 SGHVS and CDR2 FQNEAQ. The CDR3 contains 13 residues. The DNA of the CDR3 is TGTGCCAGCAGTGCTATGGGACAGTACGTTCAGTACTTC. Encoded protein: CASSAMGQYVQYF.

This rearrangement joins TRBV30 to TRBJ2-2, with 7 bases lining up with TRBD2. Germline CDR1 reads GTSNPN; CDR2 reads SVGIG (reference sequence). The CDR3 contains 18 residues. J gave up 5 bases and V 3 bases, and 18 bases lay outside the gene matches. CDR3: CAWSRGGWGGPGTGELFF. The CDR3 region has the DNA TGTGCCTGGAGCCGTGGAGGGTGGGGAGGGCCAGGAACCGGGGAGCTGTTTTTT.

In the case of this clone: A far larger clone differs by one base, so this is likely a read error. Other DNA sequences from this sample encode an identical CDR3 as well. J is TRBJ2-7 and V is TRBV6-6; either TRBD1 or TRBD2 may fit D (5 bases each). This CDR3 is built from 15 residues. The germline CDR1 and CDR2 sequences are MNHNY and SVGAGI (reference sequence). V was pared by 7 bases and J by 0 bases, with 16 bases between. The CDR3 DNA reads TGTGCCAGCACAGAATACGGGGACGGCTCCTACGAGCAGTACTTC. This encodes CASTEYGDGSYEQYF.

The chain is built from TRBV25-1 and TRBJ1-2; 8 bases are a match to TRBD1. Per the germline V gene, CDR1 is MGHDK and CDR2 is SYGVNS. V gave up 0 bases and J gave up 7 bases; unmatched junction bases: 7. The length of the CDR3 is 15 residues. CDR3 protein: CASSEYPADRGGYTF. CDR3 in DNA: TGTGCCAGCAGTGAATATCCCGCCGACAGGGGTGGCTACACCTTC.

The chain uses TRBV29-1 and TRBJ1-4, with D tentatively TRBD1 (5 bases). The germline V and J ends were trimmed by 6 bases and 2 bases, with 16 bases remaining between them. The germline gives CDR1 SQVTM, CDR2 ANQGSEA. The CDR3 length is 15 residues. The CDR3 region is CSVAFGAWTNEKLFF. The DNA of the CDR3 is TGCAGCGTCGCCTTCGGGGCTTGGACTAATGAAAAACTGTTTTTT.

The V gene is TRBV5-4, the J gene TRBJ1-2, with D unresolved. The CDR3 has 15 amino acids. Trimming left V 2 bases short and J 1 base short, with 12 bases between. Germline lookup yields CDR1 SGHNT and CDR2 YYREEE (reference sequence). The CDR3 loop reads CASSFGSELNYGYTF. The CDR3 bases are TGTGCCAGCAGCTTTGGTTCGGAACTTAACTATGGCTACACCTTC.

This clone came up many times. In the same sample, other DNA sequences code for this CDR3. CDR3 in amino acids: CASSLTYEQYF. CDR3 nucleotide sequence: TGTGCCAGCAGTTTAACCTACGAGCAGTACTTC. The chain uses TRBV28 and TRBJ2-7; no clear D gene. Between the trimmed V and J ends, which lost 2 bases and 2 bases, there was a span of 1 base. The CDR3 contains 11 residues. Looked up from germline, CDR1 is MDHEN and CDR2 is SYDVKM.

The V and J genes are TRBV9 and TRBJ2-6; D not certain. The CDR3 has 15 residues. Trimming took 4 bases from V and 0 from J, leaving 8 bases between them. The germline CDR1 and CDR2 sequences are SGDLS and YYNGEE. The CDR3 is CASSPKHSGANVLTF. The DNA for the CDR3 is TGTGCCAGCAGCCCGAAGCACTCTGGGGCCAACGTCCTGACTTTC.

This chain links TRBV2 with TRBJ1-1; D possibly corresponds to TRBD1 (5 bases). Trimming stripped 4 bases from V and 1 base from J, with 13 bases between. CDR3 length: 15 residues. Germline V lookup: CDR1 SNHLY, CDR2 FYNNEI. The CDR3 here is CASSVGVVGNTEAFF. The CDR3 nucleotides are TGTGCCAGCAGTGTAGGGGTAGTTGGGAACACTGAAGCTTTCTTT.

V gene TRBV21-1 combines with J gene TRBJ2-2; the table gives TRBD2 as D, unverified against the DNA. TRBV21-1 is a pseudogene locus. The CDR3 loop spans 17 amino acids. CDR3 nucleotides: TGTGCCAGCAGCCCGACTATCATGAGTTCCGACACCGGGGAGCTGTTTTTT. Amino acids: CASSPTIMSSDTGELFF.

This chain joins TRBV23-1 and TRBJ1-3; D is undetermined. TRBV23-1 is recorded as an ORF, its role being uncertain. Trimming stripped 1 base from V and 1 base from J, with 11 bases between. The CDR3 totals 16 residues. The CDR3 DNA reads TGCGCCAGCAGTCAATGCGAGGGTAGTTCTGGAAACACCATATATTTT. Protein product: CASSQCEGSSGNTIYF.

On this clone itself: It differs at one base from a far larger clone, so likely a read error. The chain couples TRBV7-9 to TRBJ2-6; D is uncertain. Per germline, CDR1 SEHNR and CDR2 FQNEAQ (reference sequence). Between the trimmed V and J ends, which lost 7 bases and 0 bases, there was a span of 10 bases. The CDR3 runs 15 residues. CDR3 bases: TGTGCCAGCATCAGGATCGCCTCTGGGGCCAACGTCCTGACTTTC. Its protein product is CASIRIASGANVLTF.

A few counts support this clone. The rearrangement links TRBV2 to TRBJ1-2; D unclear. The CDR3 is made up of 14 amino acids. The ends were cut back, 0 bases at V and 4 bases at J, with 9 bases in the middle. Per the germline V gene, CDR1 is SNHLY and CDR2 is FYNNEI. The CDR3 spells CASSEAGLLYGYTF. The CDR3 region has the DNA TGTGCCAGCAGTGAAGCAGGGTTACTCTATGGCTACACCTTC.

Comments on this clone: This is likely an artifact of a read error, given a far larger clone one base away. This chain joins TRBV30 and TRBJ1-5; D not certain. Germline assignment: CDR1 GTSNPN and CDR2 SVGIG (reference sequence). The CDR3 length is 15 residues. The CDR3 protein is CAWSVPISGNPPQHF. CDR3 bases: TGTGCCTGGAGTGTACCCATATCAGGCAATCCGCCCCAGCATTTT.

This chain uses TRBV5-1 with TRBJ1-1; tentatively, D is TRBD1 (5 bases). The CDR3 runs 12 residues. V lost 4 bases, J lost 8 bases, and 12 bases lay in between. The germline V gene encodes CDR1 SGHRS and CDR2 YFSETQ. The CDR3 DNA reads as TGCGCCAGCAGCGGAACCGGGACGGAAGCTTTCTTT. It translates to CASSGTGTEAFF.

The rearrangement uses TRBV5-1 and TRBJ1-1; weak D call: TRBD1 (6 bases). CDR1 and CDR2 (germline): SGHRS, YFSETQ. The V end lost 4 bases, the J end lost 11 bases, and 15 bases lay between the germline ends. The CDR3 runs to 12 residues. CDR3 amino acids: CASSPRGLEAFF. As DNA, the CDR3 is TGCGCCAGCAGCCCACGGGGGCTGGAGGCTTTCTTT.